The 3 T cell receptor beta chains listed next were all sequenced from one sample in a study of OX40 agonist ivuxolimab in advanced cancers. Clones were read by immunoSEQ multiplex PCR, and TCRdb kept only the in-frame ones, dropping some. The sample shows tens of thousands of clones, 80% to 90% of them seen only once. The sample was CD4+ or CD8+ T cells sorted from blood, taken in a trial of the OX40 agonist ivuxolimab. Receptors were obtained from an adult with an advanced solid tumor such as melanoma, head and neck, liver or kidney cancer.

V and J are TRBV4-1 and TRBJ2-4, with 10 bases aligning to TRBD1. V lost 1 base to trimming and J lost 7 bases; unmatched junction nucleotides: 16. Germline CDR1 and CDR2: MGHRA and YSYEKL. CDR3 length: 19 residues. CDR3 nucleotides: TGCGCCAGCAGCCAAGGATCCCCCGGGACAGGGGTTTTTTGGAACATTCAGTACTTC. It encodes CASSQGSPGTGVFWNIQYF.

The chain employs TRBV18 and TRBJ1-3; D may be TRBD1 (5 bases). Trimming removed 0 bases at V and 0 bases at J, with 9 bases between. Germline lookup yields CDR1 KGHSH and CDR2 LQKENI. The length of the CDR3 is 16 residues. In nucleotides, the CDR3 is TGTGCCAGCTCACCACCGCAGGGATACTCTGGAAACACCATATATTTT. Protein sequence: CASSPPQGYSGNTIYF.

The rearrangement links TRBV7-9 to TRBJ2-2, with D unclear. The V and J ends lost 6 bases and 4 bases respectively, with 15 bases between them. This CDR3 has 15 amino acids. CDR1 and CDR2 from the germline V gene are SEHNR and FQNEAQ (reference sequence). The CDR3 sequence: CASRTGSTITGELFF. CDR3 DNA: TGTGCCAGCAGAACCGGGTCAACCATCACCGGGGAGCTGTTTTTT.